This is a list of T cell receptor beta chains from one sample in a study of shared clonotypes between healthy human individuals. This table comes from immunoSEQ multiplex PCR, and its TCRdb copy is limited to in-frame clones, with some not included. The sample includes around 560,000 clones, about 95% of them seen just once. What was sequenced was naive CD8+ T cells sorted from blood. The receptors were sampled from a woman under 40 in good health. Each CDR3 is given with its conserved first and last residue. The D gene is left open where the match is weak. Clone size is stated in some rows and not others, as once, few, many or a class when expanded.

clone_size j_call cdr3_length d_call v_call cdr3_aa cdr3_nt
. TRBJ2-5 17 TRBD1 TRBV28 CASSLILDRGYQETQYF TGTGCCAGCAGTCTAATTTTGGACAGGGGCTACCAAGAGACCCAGTACTTC
. TRBJ2-1 17 . TRBV28 CASSLRESYRMNNEQFF TGTGCCAGCAGCCTACGGGAGAGCTACAGGATGAACAATGAGCAGTTCTTC
. TRBJ2-3 15 TRBD1 TRBV28 CASSRQGGRTDTQYF TGTGCCAGCAGTCGACAGGGTGGTCGCACAGATACGCAGTATTTT
. TRBJ2-7 16 TRBD2 TRBV10-3 CAISESASGRAHEQYF TGTGCCATCAGTGAGTCTGCTAGCGGGAGGGCCCACGAGCAGTACTTC
. TRBJ2-5 19 TRBD2 TRBV27 CASSLTPTPLAGDKETQYF TGTGCCAGCAGTTTAACACCAACACCCCTAGCGGGAGATAAGGAGACCCAGTACTTC
. TRBJ2-7 17 TRBD1 TRBV2 CASSSGGGDRGAYEQYF TGTGCCAGCAGCTCTGGAGGAGGGGACAGGGGTGCCTACGAGCAGTACTTC
few TRBJ2-7 14 . TRBV2 CASSGVSPSYEQYF TGTGCCAGCAGTGGGGTTAGTCCGTCCTACGAGCAGTACTTC
once TRBJ2-7 15 . TRBV7-9 CASSFLTGHLREQYF TGTGCCAGCAGCTTCCTGACAGGCCATCTGCGCGAGCAGTACTTC
once TRBJ2-1 16 TRBD2 TRBV25-1 CASSEGAGGPYNEQFF TGTGCCAGCAGTGAAGGAGCGGGAGGGCCCTACAATGAGCAGTTCTTC
. TRBJ2-1 13 . TRBV13 CASSAGTSQEQFF TGTGCCAGCAGCGCTGGGACGAGCCAAGAGCAGTTCTTC
. TRBJ2-1 20 TRBD1 TRBV28 CASSFLTGEPSTIPVDEQFF TGTGCCAGCAGTTTCCTAACAGGGGAACCTAGCACGATACCGGTGGATGAGCAGTTCTTC
. TRBJ2-1 11 . TRBV2 CASTPTNEQFF TGTGCCAGCACCCCAACGAATGAGCAGTTCTTC
. TRBJ2-1 10 . TRBV11-2 CASSGKEQFF TGTGCCAGCAGCGGAAAAGAGCAGTTCTTC
once TRBJ2-7 14 . TRBV27 CASSLRAGRYEQYF TGTGCCAGCAGTTTAAGAGCCGGTCGGTACGAGCAGTACTTC
. TRBJ2-7 14 . TRBV7-6 CASSLGGEFYEQYF TGTGCCAGCAGCTTAGGCGGGGAGTTCTACGAGCAGTACTTC
. TRBJ2-2 16 . TRBV4-1 CASSLGPLANTGELFF TGCGCCAGCAGCCTAGGACCACTCGCGAACACCGGGGAGCTGTTTTTT
. TRBJ2-1 16 . TRBV27 CASSFSAASSYNEQFF TGTGCCAGCAGTTTTTCCGCAGCGAGCTCCTACAATGAGCAGTTCTTC
. TRBJ1-6 14 . TRBV10-3 CAINEGYPNSPLHF TGTGCCATCAACGAGGGGTACCCCAATTCACCCCTCCACTTT
. TRBJ2-3 12 . TRBV7-9 CARGDLVGTQYF TGTGCCAGGGGCGACTTAGTTGGTACGCAGTATTTT
. TRBJ2-1 13 . TRBV4-1 CASSQGPYNEQFF TGCGCCAGCAGCCAAGGCCCCTACAATGAGCAGTTCTTC
. TRBJ2-2 14 . TRBV9 CASSPGTNTGELFF TGTGCCAGCAGCCCCGGTACGAACACCGGGGAGCTGTTTTTT
. TRBJ2-7 18 TRBD2 TRBV19 CASSIGTSGPSPRGEQYF TGTGCCAGTAGTATCGGGACTAGCGGGCCGTCACCCCGAGGCGAGCAGTACTTC
. TRBJ2-1 13 . TRBV13 CASSGRDHNEQFF TGTGCCAGCAGCGGCAGGGACCACAATGAGCAGTTCTTC
. TRBJ2-7 13 . TRBV30 CAWTPLYSREQYF TGTGCCTGGACCCCTCTCTACTCCCGCGAGCAGTACTTC
. TRBJ2-3 14 . TRBV5-4 CASSGAWGADTQYF TGTGCCAGCAGCGGGGCCTGGGGCGCAGATACGCAGTATTTT
. TRBJ2-5 13 TRBD2 TRBV27 CASSFSGRASQYF TGTGCCAGCAGCTTTAGCGGGAGGGCGTCCCAGTACTTC
. TRBJ1-4 14 TRBD1 TRBV19 CASSPIGQGEKLFF TGTGCCAGTAGCCCAATCGGACAGGGTGAAAAACTGTTTTTT
. TRBJ2-1 22 TRBD2 TRBV7-8 CASSLRSGRADYLPEGIHEQFF TGTGCCAGCAGCTTAAGGAGCGGGAGGGCCGATTACCTTCCGGAGGGGATCCATGAGCAGTTCTTC
. TRBJ2-7 15 . TRBV6-5 CASSHRSTGIYEQYF TGTGCCAGCAGTCACCGTTCGACAGGAATCTACGAGCAGTACTTC
once TRBJ2-4 15 . TRBV6-5 CASSSIRGSGNIQYF TGTGCCAGCAGTTCGATACGGGGGTCCGGAAACATTCAGTACTTC
. TRBJ2-6 11 TRBD2 TRBV19 CASGLAGVLTF TGTGCCAGTGGACTAGCGGGCGTCCTGACTTTC
. TRBJ2-3 16 . TRBV15 CATSRDWGGRTDTQYF TGTGCCACCAGCAGAGATTGGGGAGGTCGCACAGATACGCAGTATTTT
. TRBJ2-3 15 TRBD2 TRBV5-6 CASRVGLAEGDTQYF TGTGCCAGCAGGGTGGGACTAGCGGAGGGGGATACGCAGTATTTT
once TRBJ2-5 14 . TRBV2 CASSGEGYQETQYF TGTGCCAGCAGTGGAGAAGGGTACCAAGAGACCCAGTACTTC
. TRBJ2-2 12 . TRBV6-5 CASSYSAGELFF TGTGCCAGCAGTTACTCAGCCGGGGAGCTGTTTTTT
. TRBJ2-6 17 . TRBV9 CASSDGRGGPGANVLTF TGTGCCAGCAGCGATGGAAGGGGGGGGCCTGGGGCCAACGTCCTGACTTTC
. TRBJ2-3 15 . TRBV14 CASSQGGTSTDTQYF TGTGCCAGCAGCCAAGGCGGGACAAGCACAGATACGCAGTATTTT
. TRBJ2-1 15 TRBD2 TRBV5-6 CASSLGGGSGAPQFF TGTGCCAGCAGCTTGGGGGGAGGTAGCGGGGCGCCGCAGTTCTTC
. TRBJ2-5 17 TRBD1 TRBV11-2 CASSSHGQGFSWETQYF TGTGCCAGCAGCTCGCATGGACAGGGGTTTTCGTGGGAGACCCAGTACTTC
. TRBJ2-7 14 TRBD1 TRBV7-9 CASSFRQGTHEQYF TGTGCCAGCAGCTTTAGACAGGGTACCCACGAGCAGTACTTC
. TRBJ2-5 14 TRBD2 TRBV7-9 CASSPGRAWETQYF TGTGCCAGCAGCCCCGGGAGGGCCTGGGAGACCCAGTACTTC
. TRBJ2-1 13 TRBD1 TRBV5-1 CASSPGTGYEQFF TGCGCCAGCAGCCCCGGGACAGGGTATGAGCAGTTCTTC
. TRBJ2-1 15 . TRBV7-3 CASSPSGPRGTEQFF TGTGCCAGCAGCCCCAGCGGACCCCGAGGCACTGAGCAGTTCTTC
. TRBJ2-7 14 . TRBV7-8 CASSLQTPSYEQYF TGTGCCAGCAGCTTACAAACCCCTTCCTACGAGCAGTACTTC
. TRBJ1-2 15 TRBD1 TRBV28 CASSLPQGADYGYTF TGTGCCAGCAGTTTACCTCAGGGGGCTGACTATGGCTACACCTTC
. TRBJ1-5 13 . TRBV30 CAWNSYSNQPQHF TGTGCCTGGAACAGCTATAGCAATCAGCCCCAGCATTTT